Below are 24 T cell receptor beta chains sequenced from a single sample in a study of blood T cell repertoires in COVID-19. Clones were sequenced by immunoSEQ multiplex PCR, and TCRdb holds only the in-frame ones, with some missing. The sample consists of a few hundred thousand clones, roughly 86% of them appearing once. The material sequenced was PBMCs or T cells enriched from blood (not recorded which). All receptors come from a woman aged 25 to 45 who had been exposed to COVID-19.

J is TRBJ1-1 and V is TRBV7-3; a possible D gene is TRBD1 (5 bases). This CDR3 region has 14 residues. Trimming took off 1 base at V and 1 base at J, with 7 bases between the two ends. Germline V gene data show CDR1 as SGHTA and CDR2 as FQGTGA. The DNA for the CDR3 is TGTGCCAGCAGCTTAATCCAGGGGAACACTGAAGCTTTCTTT. Residues: CASSLIQGNTEAFF.

This chain uses TRBV3-1 (or the pseudogene TRBV3-2) with TRBJ1-3; 9 bases are a match to TRBD1. The CDR3 totals 16 residues. J was trimmed by 3 bases and V by 4 bases; bases with no gene match: 7. Looked up from germline, CDR1 is LGHDT and CDR2 is YNNKEL (reference sequence). The DNA for the CDR3 is TGTGCCAGCAGCCGACGGACAGGGGCGGTTGGAAACACCATATATTTT. This codes for CASSRRTGAVGNTIYF.

This rearrangement joins TRBV4-1 to TRBJ2-1; 8 nucleotides line up with TRBD2. The CDR3 has 16 residues. The V gene end was trimmed by 2 bases and the J gene end by 3 bases; junction bases not matched to a gene: 6. The germline V gene encodes CDR1 MGHRA and CDR2 YSYEKL. CDR3 DNA sequence: TGCGCCAGCAGCCAATCAACGGGGGGGAACTACAATGAGCAGTTCTTC. Its translation: CASSQSTGGNYNEQFF.

CDR3 in DNA: TGTGCCAGCAGCCCCCGAGGAGGGCCCAGCACAGATACGCAGTATTTT. This sequence encodes CASSPRGGPSTDTQYF. This chain connects TRBV3-1 (or the pseudogene TRBV3-2) to TRBJ2-3; tentative D call: TRBD2 (6 bases). V was cut by 4 bases and J by 0 bases, with 14 bases left in between. The CDR3 runs to 16 residues. Germline V CDR1 and CDR2: LGHDT, YNNKEL (reference sequence).

The V and J genes are TRBV7-9 and TRBJ2-7; 10 positions match TRBD2. V dropped 3 bases and J dropped 3; count of bases not matched to a gene: 5. The germline gives CDR1 SEHNR, CDR2 FQNEAQ (reference sequence). The CDR3 is 15 amino acids. CDR3 coding DNA: TGTGCCAGCAGCTTTGAGGGACTAGCGAGCTACGAGCAGTACTTC. The encoded protein is CASSFEGLASYEQYF.

The rearrangement joins TRBV9 to TRBJ1-4, with 10 positions matching TRBD1. CDR1 is SGDLS and CDR2 is YYNGEE in the germline V gene. The CDR3 length is 14 residues. Trimming took 3 bases from V and 6 from J; bases not matched to a gene: 2. The CDR3 DNA reads TGTGCCAGCAGCGGGGACAGGGGACATGAAAAACTGTTTTTT. This gives the protein CASSGDRGHEKLFF.

The gene calls are TRBV10-2 and TRBJ1-2; D is ambiguous. Germline assignment: CDR1 WSHSY and CDR2 SAAADI. V gave up 6 bases and J gave up 1 base, with 9 bases separating them. CDR3 length equals 13 residues. Here the CDR3 DNA reads TGCGCCAGCAGGAACGGACTTAACTATGGCTACACCTTC. Translation gives CASRNGLNYGYTF.

The chain recombines TRBV2 with TRBJ1-5; D unclear. The CDR3 is 15 residues long. CDR1 is SNHLY and CDR2 is FYNNEI in the germline V gene. Between the trimmed V and J ends, which lost 6 bases and 2 bases, there was a span of 14 bases. Here the CDR3 reads CASRVETVGNQPQHF. The CDR3 DNA reads TGTGCCAGCAGAGTCGAAACAGTGGGCAATCAGCCCCAGCATTTT.

In this sample, this clone turned up a few times. The genes are TRBV2 and TRBJ1-3, with a weak D call TRBD1 (6 bases). Germline CDR1 reads SNHLY; CDR2 reads FYNNEI. V lost 1 base and J lost 2, with 21 bases in between. The CDR3 sequence is 19 residues long. CDR3 amino acids: CASSEGGRGGLYPGNTIYF. CDR3 DNA: TGTGCCAGCAGTGAAGGCGGCAGGGGCGGTTTGTATCCTGGAAACACCATATATTTT.

The V call is TRBV10-1, the J call TRBJ2-2; 7 bases line up with TRBD1. The V gene end was trimmed by 6 bases and the J gene end by 1 base; junction bases not matched to a gene: 2. The germline V gene encodes CDR1 WNHNN and CDR2 SYGVQD (reference sequence). The CDR3 covers 14 residues. CDR3 nucleotide sequence: TGCGCCAGCAGCGGACAGGTGAACACCGGGGAGCTGTTTTTT. Protein: CASSGQVNTGELFF.

The V call is TRBV13, the J call TRBJ1-4; maybe TRBD1 (5 bases). The V gene's germline CDR1 is PRHDT and CDR2 FYEKMQ (reference sequence). The length of the CDR3 is 15 residues. V was cut by 0 bases and J by 5 bases, with 10 bases left in between. For the CDR3, the DNA is TGTGCCAGCAGCTTAGGTAGGGGCCTAAATGAAAAACTGTTTTTT. Protein sequence: CASSLGRGLNEKLFF.

V gene TRBV10-2 combines with J gene TRBJ2-7; TRBD1 agrees at 7 bases. The CDR3 contains 13 residues. Trimming at V came to 4 bases and at J to 2 bases, leaving 2 bases not matched to a gene. Germline V gene sequence: CDR1 WSHSY, CDR2 SAAADI. The CDR3 spells CASSVQGAYEQYF. CDR3 DNA: TGCGCCAGCAGTGTCCAGGGGGCCTACGAGCAGTACTTC.

The V call is TRBV30, the J call TRBJ2-3, with D perhaps matching TRBD2 (5 bases). The V gene's germline CDR1 is GTSNPN and CDR2 SVGIG (reference sequence). V lost 2 bases, J lost 0 bases, and 12 bases lay in between. The CDR3 covers 15 residues. Here the CDR3 reads CAWSRGGPSTDTQYF. DNA for the CDR3: TGTGCCTGGAGTCGAGGCGGGCCTAGCACAGATACGCAGTATTTT.

The chain carries TRBV28 and TRBJ1-1, with 7 bases fitting TRBD1. Trimming cost V 1 base and J 1 base; bases outside gene matches: 6. This CDR3 has 16 residues. Germline V gene data show CDR1 as MDHEN and CDR2 as SYDVKM. Here the CDR3 reads CASSLFRGSKNTEAFF. In nucleotides, the CDR3 is TGTGCCAGCAGTTTATTCAGGGGGTCGAAGAACACTGAAGCTTTCTTT.

This chain joins TRBV28 and TRBJ2-7; TRBD1 matches at 9 bases. The length of the CDR3 is 15 residues. Losses at the gene ends were 9 bases for V and 4 bases for J; bases not matched to a gene: 13. Germline loops: CDR1 MDHEN, CDR2 SYDVKM. In DNA form, the CDR3 reads TGTGCCAGTCAAATCGGGACAGGGAAAACGTACGAGCAGTACTTC. Its protein is CASQIGTGKTYEQYF.

The rearrangement uses TRBV28 and TRBJ1-1, with D tentatively TRBD1 (5 bases). CDR1 and CDR2 (germline): MDHEN, SYDVKM. V was cut by 6 bases and J by 4 bases, with 15 bases left in between. CDR3 size: 14 residues. CDR3 protein: CASSLFQGGTEAFF. DNA of the CDR3: TGTGCCAGCAGCCTATTTCAGGGAGGCACTGAAGCTTTCTTT.

This chain connects TRBV18 to TRBJ2-7, with 8 bases aligning to TRBD1. Trimming at V came to 8 bases and at J to 5 bases, leaving 11 bases not matched to a gene. Germline V gives CDR1 KGHSH, CDR2 LQKENI. The CDR3 is 14 amino acids. As DNA, the CDR3 is TGTGCCAGCGCACTAGACAGGGGAGTCAACGAGCAGTACTTC. Translating it yields CASALDRGVNEQYF.

Written as DNA, the CDR3 is TGTGCCAGCAGCTTACCCCTACTAGCGGACACAGATACGCAGTATTTT. Protein: CASSLPLLADTDTQYF. The chain is built from TRBV7-9 and TRBJ2-3; 8 bases map to TRBD2. J lost 2 bases, V lost 2 bases, and 6 bases had no gene match. The CDR3 spans 16 residues. Germline V CDR1 and CDR2: SEHNR, FQNEAQ (reference sequence).

The V gene is TRBV6-5, the J gene TRBJ1-3, with a tentative D call TRBD1 (5 bases). This CDR3 contains 15 residues. V gave up 6 bases and J gave up 0 bases, with 12 bases separating them. Germline loops: CDR1 MNHEY, CDR2 SVGAGI. This CDR3 reads CASSDDSVSGNTIYF. The CDR3 nucleotides read TGTGCCAGCAGCGACGACAGCGTCTCTGGAAACACCATATATTTT.

The V gene is TRBV28, the J gene TRBJ1-2; D is undetermined. This CDR3 is 14 amino acids long. The V gene's germline CDR1 is MDHEN and CDR2 SYDVKM. V gave up 7 bases and J gave up 6 bases, with 18 bases separating them. CDR3 sequence (DNA): TGTGCCAGCACCCTACTAATGGCTCCTGATGGCTACACCTTC. Amino acids: CASTLLMAPDGYTF.

The chain has TRBV29-1 and TRBJ2-2, with TRBD2 matching over 10 bases. CDR3 size: 15 residues. J was trimmed by 7 bases and V by 6 bases; bases with no gene match: 11. Germline values: CDR1 SQVTM, CDR2 ANQGSEA. CDR3 coding DNA: TGCAGCGTATACGGAGCGGGAGGGCCGGACGGGGAGCTGTTTTTT. It codes for CSVYGAGGPDGELFF.

The chain recombines TRBV23-1 with TRBJ1-5; TRBD1 matches at 8 bases. TRBV23-1 is an ORF, with its function uncertain. This CDR3 is 19 amino acids long. J was trimmed by 4 bases and V by 8 bases; bases with no gene match: 22. The CDR3 DNA reads TGCGCCAGCCGACCTAGAAAGGACAGGGCTTTACCGGGAAATCAGCCCCAGCATTTT. As protein: CASRPRKDRALPGNQPQHF.

The J gene is TRBJ2-1, the V gene TRBV3-1 (or the pseudogene TRBV3-2); 15 positions agree with TRBD2. This CDR3 comprises 15 residues. Unmatched junction bases numbered 2, after V lost 4 bases and J lost 7 bases. Germline V gives CDR1 LGHDT, CDR2 YNNKEL (reference sequence). The CDR3 coding sequence is TGTGCCAGCAGCCCTGGACTAGCGGGAGGGAATGAGCAGTTCTTC. Translation gives CASSPGLAGGNEQFF.

This rearrangement joins TRBV28 to TRBJ1-4, with D possibly being TRBD1 (5 bases). The V end lost 7 bases, the J end lost 11 bases, and 17 bases lay between the germline ends. Germline CDR1 is MDHEN and CDR2 is SYDVKM. There are 13 residues in the CDR3. CDR3 amino acids: CASTIGGLGKLFF. In nucleotides, the CDR3 is TGTGCCAGCACCATTGGGGGGTTGGGGAAACTGTTTTTT.